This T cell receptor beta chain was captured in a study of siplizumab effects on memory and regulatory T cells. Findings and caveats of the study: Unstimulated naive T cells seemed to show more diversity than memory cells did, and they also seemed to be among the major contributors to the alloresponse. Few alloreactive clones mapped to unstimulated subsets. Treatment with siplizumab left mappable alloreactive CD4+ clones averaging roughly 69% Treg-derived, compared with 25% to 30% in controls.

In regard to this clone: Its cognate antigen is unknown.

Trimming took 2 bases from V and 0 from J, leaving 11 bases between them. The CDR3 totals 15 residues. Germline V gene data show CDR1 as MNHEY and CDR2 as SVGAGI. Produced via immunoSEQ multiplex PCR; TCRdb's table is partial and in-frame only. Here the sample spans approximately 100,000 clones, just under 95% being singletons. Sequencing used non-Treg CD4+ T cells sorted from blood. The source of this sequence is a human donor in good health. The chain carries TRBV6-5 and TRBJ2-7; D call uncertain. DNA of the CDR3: TGTGCCAGCAGTTACGTGTCAGCCAACTCCTACGAGCAGTACTTC. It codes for CASSYVSANSYEQYF.